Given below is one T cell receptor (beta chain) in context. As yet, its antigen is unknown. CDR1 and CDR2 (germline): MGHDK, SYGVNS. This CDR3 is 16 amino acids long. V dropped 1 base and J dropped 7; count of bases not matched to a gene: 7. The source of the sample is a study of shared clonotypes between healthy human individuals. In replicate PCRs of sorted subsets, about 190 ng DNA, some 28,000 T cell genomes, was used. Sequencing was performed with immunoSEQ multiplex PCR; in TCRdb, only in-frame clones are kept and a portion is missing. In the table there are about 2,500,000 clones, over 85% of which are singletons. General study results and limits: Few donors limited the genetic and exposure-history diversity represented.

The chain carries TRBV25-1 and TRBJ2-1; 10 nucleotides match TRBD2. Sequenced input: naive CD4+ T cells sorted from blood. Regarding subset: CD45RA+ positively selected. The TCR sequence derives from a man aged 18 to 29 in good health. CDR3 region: CASSESVTSGNNEQFF. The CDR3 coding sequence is TGTGCCAGCAGTGAATCCGTCACTAGCGGGAATAATGAGCAGTTCTTC.